The 11 T cell receptor beta chains presented below share a single source sample, sequenced in a study of T cell responses to AZD1222 COVID-19 vaccine. Profiling relied on immunoSEQ multiplex PCR, and the TCRdb table lists in-frame clones only, not all of them. Altogether 200,000 or so clones are present, around 94% being singletons, with the ten largest covering more than 9%. The input for sequencing was peripheral blood, taken on day 0 of AZD1222 vaccination. These receptors came from an adult in good health.

The chain joins TRBV7-8 to TRBJ2-7; D is uncertain. The germline V and J ends were trimmed by 7 bases and 3 bases, with 19 bases remaining between them. Germline V gives CDR1 SGHVS, CDR2 FQNEAQ. This CDR3 contains 15 residues. CDR3 sequence: CASNLRPGGFYEQYF. The DNA for the CDR3 is TGTGCCAGCAATTTACGGCCAGGTGGGTTCTACGAGCAGTACTTC.

This clone was counted only a few times. V gene TRBV28 combines with J gene TRBJ1-1, with D tentatively TRBD1 (6 bases). CDR3 size: 14 residues. Trimming shortened V by 3 bases and J by 4 bases, and 12 bases separated the two germline ends. CDR1 is MDHEN, CDR2 SYDVKM, per germline. CDR3 sequence (DNA): TGTGCCAGCAGTTTCGTACAGGGTGGCACTGAAGCTTTCTTT. It encodes CASSFVQGGTEAFF. The full variable domain, completed using reference TRBV28 and TRBJ1-1, is DVKVTQSSRYLVKRTGEKVFLECVQDMDHENMFWYRQDPGLGLRLIYFSYDVKMKEKGDIPEGYSVSREKKERFSLILESASTNQTSMYLCASSFVQGGTEAFFGQGTRLTVV.

The V call is TRBV18, the J call TRBJ1-6, with D possibly TRBD1 on 5 matching bases. This CDR3 has 14 residues. Trimming pared 4 bases from V and 6 bases from J, leaving 10 bases between. Looked up from germline, CDR1 is KGHSH and CDR2 is LQKENI. The CDR3 here is CASSLDSPNSPLHF. In DNA form, the CDR3 reads TGTGCCAGCTCACTCGACAGCCCTAATTCACCCCTCCACTTT.

The J gene is TRBJ1-2, the V gene TRBV13, with 7 bases aligning to TRBD1. Trimming cost V 4 bases and J 10 bases; bases outside gene matches: 6. The CDR3 runs 12 residues. Germline lookup yields CDR1 PRHDT and CDR2 FYEKMQ (reference sequence). CDR3 region: CASSSYRGYYTF. In nucleotides, the CDR3 is TGTGCCAGCAGCTCGTACAGGGGTTACTACACCTTC.

This clone showed up just once. The V call is TRBV5-1, the J call TRBJ1-1; no firm D call. CDR3 length equals 14 residues. V was pared by 2 bases and J by 6 bases, with 14 bases between. The germline V gene encodes CDR1 SGHRS and CDR2 YFSETQ. Written as DNA, the CDR3 is TGCGCCAGCAGCTTAAATTTCAAGTTCCCTGAAGCTTTCTTT. As protein: CASSLNFKFPEAFF.

A single count supports this clone. The CDR3 bases are TGCGCCAGCAGCTTGGATTCGGCTCCCCAAAACTTCATGAACACTGAAGCTTTCTTT. It yields the protein CASSLDSAPQNFMNTEAFF. The J gene is TRBJ1-1, the V gene TRBV5-1; D unresolved. Trimming removed 0 bases at V and 0 bases at J, with 21 bases between. The CDR3 contains 19 residues. From germline, CDR1 is SGHRS and CDR2 YFSETQ. The entire variable domain, with the rest obtained from reference TRBV5-1 and TRBJ1-1, is as follows: KAGVTQTPRYLIKTRGQQVTLSCSPISGHRSVSWYQQTPGQGLQFLFEYFSETQRNKGNFPGRFSGRQFSNSRSEMNVSTLELGDSALYLCASSLDSAPQNFMNTEAFFGQGTRLTVV.

About this clone itself: It is unclear where the CDR3 begins or ends on the DNA, so no DNA is shown, and the CDR3 is as TCRdb lists it. The chain employs TRBV21-1 and TRBJ1-6. TRBV21-1 is described as a pseudogene. Inclusive of both ends, the CDR3 amounts to 17 amino acids. The CDR3 spells CASSKWAWGARNSPLHF.

V and J are TRBV5-1 and TRBJ2-5, with 8 bases fitting TRBD2. After removal of 4 bases from V and 5 bases from J, the junction contained 7 bases not matched to a gene. CDR3 length equals 14 residues. The germline V gene encodes CDR1 SGHRS and CDR2 YFSETQ. As DNA, the CDR3 is TGCGCCAGCAGCGCCGGGAGGGGGGCGGAGACCCAGTACTTC. Its translation is CASSAGRGAETQYF.

This chain joins TRBV6-5 and TRBJ1-5; D ambiguous. The V gene lost 6 bases and the J gene lost 0 bases, with 12 bases spanning the gap. Germline loops: CDR1 MNHEY, CDR2 SVGAGI. CDR3 size: 15 residues. CDR3 amino acids: CASSLTIYSNQPQHF. The CDR3 nucleotides read TGTGCCAGCAGCCTAACTATTTATAGCAATCAGCCCCAGCATTTT.

This chain joins TRBV6-5 and TRBJ1-1; TRBD1 agrees at 7 bases. V lost 7 bases and J lost 11; bases outside the gene matches: 4. Per germline, CDR1 MNHEY and CDR2 SVGAGI. CDR3 length equals 10 residues. The CDR3 sequence: CASIQGSAFF. CDR3 nucleotide sequence: TGTGCCAGCATACAGGGGAGTGCTTTCTTT.

This chain connects TRBV3-1 (or the pseudogene TRBV3-2) to TRBJ1-1, with a possible D match to TRBD1 (6 bases). Trimming took 4 bases from V and 1 from J, leaving 10 bases between them. Germline V CDR1 and CDR2: LGHDT, YNNKEL (reference sequence). This CDR3 has 14 residues. The CDR3 sequence is CASSPRGQNTEAFF. Written as DNA, the CDR3 is TGTGCCAGCAGCCCACGGGGGCAGAACACTGAAGCTTTCTTT.